These 28 T cell receptor beta chains were sequenced from one sample in a study of T cells in Graves' hyperthyroidism and ophthalmopathy. RNA transcripts served as the template for amplifying TCR beta CDR3 regions. First-round RT-PCR of the TCR CDR3 relied on the HTBI primer set. TCRdb re-called the multiplex PCR reads through MiXCR, storing one row per CDR3 protein. The sample consists of fewer than 850,000 distinct CDR3 sequences, around 15% of them appearing once. The source material was blood. The source of these receptors is a man aged 45 to 65 with Graves' hyperthyroidism.

There are a few counts of this clonotype. The rearrangement joins TRBV28 to TRBJ1-4; D gene ambiguous. CDR3 length equals 15 residues. CDR1 is MDHEN and CDR2 is SYDVKM in the germline V gene. Trimming left V 6 bases short and J 8 bases short, with 19 bases between. CDR3 bases: TGTGCCAGCAGCTCGGGAGGGCAGCTTGGAGAAAAACTGTTTTTT. It translates to CASSSGGQLGEKLFF.

This clonotype was observed many times. V and J are TRBV12-3 or TRBV12-4 and TRBJ1-2; maybe TRBD1 (5 bases). This CDR3 has 13 residues. With 8 bases removed from V and 5 bases from J, the gap between germline ends came to 15 bases. In nucleotides, the CDR3 is TGTGCCAGCCTCCACCGGGAGGGGTATGGCTACACCTTC. Translated, it gives CASLHREGYGYTF.

At least ten counts were recorded for this clonotype. The chain recombines TRBV7-2 with TRBJ2-3; 14 positions agree with TRBD2. Germline lookup yields CDR1 SGHTA and CDR2 FQGNSA. V dropped 2 bases and J dropped 5; count of bases not matched to a gene: 15. This CDR3 has 20 residues. The CDR3 DNA is TGTGCCAGCAGCTTACGGGCTCCCCCCCTCGGACTAGCGGGAGGAGATACGCAGTATTTT. As protein: CASSLRAPPLGLAGGDTQYF.

In its sample, this clonotype was seen many times. V and J are TRBV27 and TRBJ2-7, with D possibly being TRBD2 (5 bases). Between the trimmed V and J ends, which lost 3 bases and 6 bases, there was a span of 15 bases. The CDR3 covers 14 residues. Germline V gene lookup returns CDR1 MNHEY and CDR2 SMNVEV (reference sequence). Here the CDR3 reads CASSLQVGVSEQYF. In DNA, the CDR3 is TGTGCCAGCAGTTTGCAAGTCGGGGTTAGCGAGCAGTACTTC.

This clonotype occurred many times. This chain connects TRBV20-1 to TRBJ2-5; TRBD1 might be the D (7 bases). CDR1 is DFQATT, CDR2 SNEGSKA, per germline (reference sequence). The CDR3 loop spans 13 amino acids. V dropped 5 bases and J dropped 5 bases, with 15 bases sitting between them. The CDR3 loop is CSAAGQTGETQYF. CDR3 DNA: TGCAGTGCTGCGGGACAGACGGGGGAGACCCAGTACTTC.

This clonotype was counted between two and nine times. The chain links TRBV13 to TRBJ2-1; TRBD1 matches 7 bases. Germline V gene lookup returns CDR1 PRHDT and CDR2 FYEKMQ (reference sequence). J lost 6 bases, V lost 3 bases, and 8 bases had no gene match. The CDR3 is made up of 15 amino acids. CDR3 residues: CASSFPTQGPNEQFF. The CDR3 coding sequence is TGTGCCAGCAGCTTCCCCACACAGGGGCCCAATGAGCAGTTCTTC.

This clonotype was observed many times. This chain uses TRBV16 with TRBJ1-5; perhaps TRBD1 as D (6 bases). The CDR3 length is 14 residues. Germline V gene data show CDR1 as KGHSY and CDR2 as FQNENV. V shed 4 bases and J shed 4 bases, with 11 bases lying between them. The CDR3 sequence: CASSPAGQNQPQHF. CDR3 in DNA: TGTGCCAGCAGCCCAGCGGGACAAAATCAGCCCCAGCATTTT. The full variable domain, with the rest looked up from reference TRBV16 and TRBJ1-5, is GEEVAQTPKHLVRGEGQKAKLYCAPIKGHSYVFWYQQVLKNEFKFLISFQNENVFDETGMPKERFSAKCLPNSPCSLEIQATKLEDSAVYFCASSPAGQNQPQHFGDGTRLSIL.

This clonotype has a count of ten or more. V is TRBV11-2 and J is TRBJ1-1; D ambiguous. This CDR3 region has 12 residues. V lost 5 bases and J lost 10, with 14 bases in between. The germline V gene encodes CDR1 SGHAT and CDR2 FQNNGV. CDR3 DNA sequence: TGTGCCAGCAGCCCCATCGGATTGGCAGCTTTCTTT. Protein: CASSPIGLAAFF. The variable domain in full, with the rest retrieved from reference TRBV11-2 and TRBJ1-1, is EAGVAQSPRYKIIEKRQSVAFWCNPISGHATLYWYQQILGQGPKLLIQFQNNGVVDDSQLPKDRFSAERLKGVDSTLKIQPAKLEDSAVYLCASSPIGLAAFFGQGTRLTVV.

This clonotype was found many times. This chain links TRBV2 with TRBJ2-1; 8 bases map to TRBD2. J gave up 4 bases and V 6 bases, and 5 bases lay outside the gene matches. Germline-derived CDR1 and CDR2 are SNHLY and FYNNEI. The CDR3 length is 14 residues. Here the CDR3 DNA reads TGTGCCAGCAGACGGCTAGCGGGTTACAATGAGCAGTTCTTC. Encoded protein: CASRRLAGYNEQFF.

The V gene is TRBV6-1, the J gene TRBJ2-7, with D possibly TRBD1 on 6 matching bases. The CDR3 extends over 14 amino acids. The germline V gene encodes CDR1 MNHNS and CDR2 SASEGT. V shed 8 bases and J shed 0 bases, with 14 bases lying between them. The chain's CDR3 is CASGRDTSSYEQYF. Here the CDR3 DNA reads TGTGCCAGCGGCCGGGACACGAGCTCCTACGAGCAGTACTTC.

In the case of this clonotype: The junction differs from germline at one of its ends, possibly a read error. This chain connects TRBV7-7 to TRBJ1-2; D unresolved. The CDR3 is made up of 12 amino acids. Germline V gives CDR1 SSHAT, CDR2 FNYEAQ (reference sequence). This CDR3 is CASIPLGYGYTF. The CDR3 nucleotides are TGTGCTAGCATCCCCCTAGGATATGGCTACACCTTC.

The table lists this clonotype with many counts. This chain's CDR3 is CASRLTPGQHTEAFF. As DNA, the CDR3 is TGTGCCAGCAGACTAACTCCGGGACAGCACACTGAAGCTTTCTTT. The V gene is TRBV2, the J gene TRBJ1-1; 7 bases align to TRBD1. CDR1 is SNHLY and CDR2 is FYNNEI in the germline V gene. Losses at the gene ends were 6 bases for V and 3 bases for J; bases not matched to a gene: 10. The CDR3 loop spans 15 amino acids.

The V gene is TRBV6-5, the J gene TRBJ1-4; D remains ambiguous. Germline V gene lookup returns CDR1 MNHEY and CDR2 SVGAGI. The CDR3 is 13 amino acids. Trimming cost V 2 bases and J 7 bases, with 8 bases left between them. CDR3 in DNA: TGTGCCAGCAGTTACCTCCGGGGTGAAAAACTGTTTTTT. Translation gives CASSYLRGEKLFF.

The chain has TRBV6-1 and TRBJ2-3; TRBD1 agrees at 9 bases. CDR3 length equals 15 residues. Germline V gives CDR1 MNHNS, CDR2 SASEGT. After removal of 6 bases from V and 2 bases from J, the junction contained 6 bases not matched to a gene. The CDR3 DNA reads as TGTGCCAGCAGAACCGGGACAGGGATCACAGATACGCAGTATTTT. Translated: CASRTGTGITDTQYF.

Comments on this clonotype: A read error is possible here, since a much larger clone lies one base away. The V gene is TRBV28, the J gene TRBJ2-7; either TRBD1 or TRBD2 may supply D (5 bases each). Germline V CDR1 and CDR2: MDHEN, SYDVKM. The CDR3 is made up of 15 amino acids. Trimming shortened V by 3 bases and J by 3 bases, and 15 bases separated the two germline ends. In DNA, the CDR3 is TGTGCCAGCAGTTTTACCGGGACCGAGCTCTACGAGCAGTACTTC. Residues: CASSFTGTELYEQYF.

This clonotype appeared a few times. The chain combines TRBV5-6 with TRBJ1-2, with 8 bases matching TRBD1. The V gene end was trimmed by 4 bases and the J gene end by 4 bases; junction bases not matched to a gene: 12. Germline V CDR1 and CDR2: SGHDT, YYEEEE. The length of the CDR3 is 16 residues. The CDR3 sequence is CASSRTPGQAPYGYTF. In DNA, the CDR3 is TGTGCCAGCAGCCGGACACCGGGACAGGCTCCCTATGGCTACACCTTC.

This clonotype was detected many times. The gene calls are TRBV3-1 and TRBJ1-1; D not certain. The CDR3 covers 13 residues. Looked up from germline, CDR1 is LGHDT and CDR2 is YNNKEL (reference sequence). V lost 0 bases to trimming and J lost 5 bases, with 7 bases between them. For the CDR3, the DNA is TGTGCCAGCAGCCAAGACAGGAGGACTGAAGCTTTCTTT. This sequence encodes CASSQDRRTEAFF.

This clonotype appeared a few times. This rearrangement joins TRBV6-5 to TRBJ1-1, with 8 positions matching TRBD1. Germline-derived CDR1 and CDR2 are MNHEY and SVGAGI. This CDR3 comprises 15 residues. Trimming cost V 2 bases and J 6 bases; bases outside gene matches: 8. CDR3 in amino acids: CASSYTRTGSPEAFF. In DNA form, the CDR3 reads TGTGCCAGCAGTTACACCCGGACAGGGAGTCCTGAAGCTTTCTTT.

This clonotype appeared many times. This chain uses TRBV2 with TRBJ2-5; D remains unclear. This CDR3 has 14 residues. Germline V lookup: CDR1 SNHLY, CDR2 FYNNEI. V was cut by 4 bases and J by 5 bases, with 14 bases left in between. CDR3 loop: CASSGQDEGETQYF. The CDR3 DNA reads TGTGCCAGCAGTGGCCAGGATGAAGGGGAGACCCAGTACTTC.

This clonotype was observed at least ten times. The chain recombines TRBV6-2 or TRBV6-3 with TRBJ2-1; a possible D gene is TRBD1 (7 bases). Between the trimmed V and J ends, which lost 7 bases and 2 bases, there was a span of 15 bases. The CDR3 is made up of 15 amino acids. Germline V CDR1 and CDR2: MNHEY, SVGEGT. This CDR3 reads CASIPGDRPYNEQFF. CDR3 DNA: TGTGCCAGCATCCCGGGGGACAGACCCTACAATGAGCAGTTCTTC.

This clonotype was picked up a small number of times. This chain connects TRBV7-9 to TRBJ2-3, with 13 bases fitting TRBD2. Germline lookup yields CDR1 SEHNR and CDR2 FQNEAQ (reference sequence). The CDR3 length is 17 residues. V lost 6 bases to trimming and J lost 0 bases; unmatched junction nucleotides: 6. This CDR3 reads CASRPGLAGISTDTQYF. CDR3 DNA sequence: TGTGCCAGCAGACCGGGACTAGCGGGAATCAGCACAGATACGCAGTATTTT.

This clonotype was seen ten or more times. The CDR3 nucleotides are TGTGCCAGCAGCTTCACTAGCGGGAGTGGTTACGAGCAGTACTTC. It encodes CASSFTSGSGYEQYF. The chain carries TRBV7-2 and TRBJ2-7; 11 nucleotides match TRBD2. This CDR3 spans 15 amino acids. Per germline, CDR1 SGHTA and CDR2 FQGNSA. V shed 3 bases and J 4 bases; nucleotides not matched to a gene: 5.

This clonotype has a count of ten or more. The rearrangement uses TRBV6-1 and TRBJ1-1; TRBD1 aligns across 7 bases. The germline V gene has CDR1 MNHNS and CDR2 SASEGT. CDR3 length: 13 amino acids. V shed 6 bases and J 5 bases; nucleotides not matched to a gene: 6. DNA for the CDR3: TGTGCCAGCAGCGGCAGGGGGGGGACTGAAGCTTTCTTT. It translates to CASSGRGGTEAFF.

The chain links TRBV24-1 to TRBJ2-1; D is undetermined. Germline V CDR1 and CDR2: KGHDR, SFDVKD. The CDR3 is made up of 12 amino acids. Trimming stripped 2 bases from V and 6 bases from J, with 4 bases between. The CDR3 nucleotides are TGTGCCACCAGTGATTCGATCAATGAGCAGTTCTTC. Its protein product is CATSDSINEQFF.

This clonotype was detected ten times or more. The chain is built from TRBV9 and TRBJ1-5, with 8 positions matching TRBD1. Germline V gives CDR1 SGDLS, CDR2 YYNGEE. V trimming: 0 bases; J trimming: 6 bases; junction bases outside the gene matches: 2. This CDR3 comprises 14 residues. The CDR3 protein is CASSVGGQGQPQHF. CDR3 sequence (DNA): TGTGCCAGCAGCGTAGGTGGACAGGGTCAGCCCCAGCATTTT. The full variable domain, completed using reference TRBV9 and TRBJ1-5, is DSGVTQTPKHLITATGQRVTLRCSPRSGDLSVYWYQQSLDQGLQFLIQYYNGEERAKGNILERFSAQQFPDLHSELNLSSLELGDSALYFCASSVGGQGQPQHFGDGTRLSIL.

This clonotype was picked up a small number of times. The rearrangement uses TRBV6-1 and TRBJ2-4, with 8 bases matching TRBD2. The J call could be wrong; TRBJ2-1 is a better fit for the DNA end. Per germline, CDR1 MNHNS and CDR2 SASEGT. This CDR3 is built from 14 residues. Here the CDR3 reads CASYPAGLGKFQFF. CDR3 DNA: TGTGCCAGCTATCCAGCGGGACTAGGAAAATTTCAGTTCTTC.

V and J are TRBV4-1 and TRBJ2-7, with TRBD2 identical over 13 bases. The CDR3 is 16 residues long. The germline CDR1 and CDR2 sequences are MGHRA and YSYEKL. After removal of 4 bases from V and 1 base from J, the junction contained 4 bases not matched to a gene. The CDR3 reads CASSPWGLAGSYEQYF. The CDR3 DNA reads as TGCGCCAGCAGCCCGTGGGGACTAGCGGGATCCTACGAGCAGTACTTC.

This clonotype was counted many times. The chain links TRBV18 to TRBJ2-3, with D maybe TRBD2 (5 bases). The CDR3 runs 13 residues. The V gene lost 0 bases and the J gene lost 6 bases, with 7 bases spanning the gap. CDR1 is KGHSH, CDR2 LQKENI, per germline. CDR3 protein: CASSPPSGDTQYF. The CDR3 nucleotides read TGTGCCAGCTCACCACCGTCGGGGGATACGCAGTATTTT.